The 8 T cell receptor beta chains presented below share a single source sample, sequenced in a study of blood T cell repertoires in COVID-19. Here immunoSEQ multiplex PCR was the method, and the copy in TCRdb shows in-frame clones only, minus some. The data hold about 130,000 clones, with 70% to 90% observed a single time. Sequencing was done on a sample of peripheral blood. These receptors all come from a man aged 65 to 85 with active COVID-19.

The rearrangement joins TRBV28 to TRBJ2-7; 7 nucleotides agree with TRBD1. The CDR3 runs to 15 residues. Per germline, CDR1 MDHEN and CDR2 SYDVKM. V trimming: 7 bases; J trimming: 2 bases; junction bases outside the gene matches: 11. The chain's CDR3 is CASKGGRGRPYEQYF. CDR3 DNA sequence: TGTGCCAGCAAAGGGGGCCGGGGTCGTCCCTACGAGCAGTACTTC.

This clone was observed a single time. This chain joins TRBV11-2 and TRBJ1-2; 8 bases are shared with TRBD1. The V segment lost 4 bases and the J segment 7 bases; nucleotides outside the gene matches: 5. Looked up from germline, CDR1 is SGHAT and CDR2 is FQNNGV. This CDR3 is built from 13 residues. CDR3 loop: CASSSDRVVGYTF. The CDR3 DNA follows: TGTGCCAGCAGCTCGGACAGGGTGGTTGGCTACACCTTC.

The chain carries TRBV2 and TRBJ1-4, with D hard to call. The V and J ends lost 7 bases and 7 bases respectively, with 16 bases between them. Germline lookup yields CDR1 SNHLY and CDR2 FYNNEI. The CDR3 spans 14 residues. CDR3 DNA sequence: TGTGCCAGCACGGAGAGGAGGCGGGGTGAAAAACTGTTTTTT. It translates to CASTERRRGEKLFF.

This chain links TRBV28 with TRBJ2-7; a possible D gene is TRBD2 (7 bases). Germline CDR1 reads MDHEN; CDR2 reads SYDVKM. The CDR3 loop spans 15 amino acids. The V end lost 6 bases, the J end lost 7 bases, and 22 bases lay between the germline ends. The CDR3 nucleotides read TGTGCCAGCAGCCCCACGGGGGGCGCGTCGGTAGAGCAGTACTTC. This encodes CASSPTGGASVEQYF.

This rearrangement joins TRBV4-2 to TRBJ2-5; D is ambiguous. CDR3 length: 18 amino acids. V was trimmed by 0 bases and J by 1 base, leaving 18 bases between them. Germline V gene data show CDR1 as LGHNA and CDR2 as YNFKEQ. CDR3 sequence: CASSQEKKVGAPQETQYF. The CDR3 DNA sequence: TGTGCCAGCAGCCAAGAGAAGAAGGTTGGAGCGCCCCAAGAGACCCAGTACTTC.

The chain has TRBV7-3 and TRBJ2-7; 10 bases align to TRBD1. CDR1 is SGHTA and CDR2 is FQGTGA in the germline V gene. The CDR3 spans 17 residues. The junction had 7 bases not matched to a gene; V was cut back by 1 base and J by 1 base. The CDR3 reads CASSLRGDRGSSYEQYF. CDR3 DNA: TGTGCCAGCAGCTTAAGGGGGGACAGGGGTTCTTCCTACGAGCAGTACTTC.

The chain has TRBV7-9 and TRBJ1-4; a weak D match, TRBD1 (6 bases). The germline V gene has CDR1 SEHNR and CDR2 FQNEAQ (reference sequence). V lost 5 bases to trimming and J lost 8 bases, with 18 bases between them. The CDR3 runs 15 residues. CDR3 sequence reads: CASSQSQGPDEKLFF. CDR3 DNA sequence: TGTGCCAGCAGCCAATCACAGGGTCCGGACGAAAAACTGTTTTTT.

The chain employs TRBV6-5 and TRBJ1-3; a weak D match, TRBD1 (5 bases). V lost 7 bases and J 2 bases, leaving 15 bases between the germline ends. The germline gives CDR1 MNHEY, CDR2 SVGAGI. CDR3 length equals 15 residues. DNA for the CDR3: TGTGCCAGCACCCAGGGACCGGGGGCTGGAAACACCATATATTTT. Translated, it gives CASTQGPGAGNTIYF.